Listed here are 18 T cell receptor beta chains from one sample, sequenced in a study of prognosis after radiotherapy for stage I lung cancer. From genomic DNA, two-round multiplex PCR was used to amplify TCR beta CDR3. TRBV and TRBJ genes each had their own specific primers in first-round PCR. TCRdb called the multiplex PCR reads again in MiXCR, with one record for every CDR3 protein. In the table there are approximately 30,000 distinct CDR3 sequences, around a third of which are singletons. The sequencing here drew on PBMCs, taken before or after stereotactic body radiation therapy (not recorded which). These receptors came from a donor of 50 years or more with non-small cell lung cancer.

Points on this clonotype: Its ends do not fully match the called genes, so a read error is possible. The chain carries TRBV5-1 and TRBJ1-4; 8 nucleotides agree with TRBD1. The CDR3 is made up of 18 amino acids. Per the germline V gene, CDR1 is SGHRS and CDR2 is YFSETQ. In DNA, the CDR3 is TGCGTCAGCAGCACTACGACAGGTGCACCAGGGGGCATTGAAAAACTGTTTTTT. Protein product: CVSSTTTGAPGGIEKLFF.

By sample fraction, this clonotype is medium-sized. The V and J genes are TRBV2 and TRBJ2-1, with 8 bases fitting TRBD2. The CDR3 contains 16 residues. CDR1 and CDR2 from the germline V gene are SNHLY and FYNNEI. V lost 2 bases and J lost 4; bases outside the gene matches: 7. Written as DNA, the CDR3 is TGTGCCAGCAGTGAAATAGAGACTAGCGTTTACAATGAGCAGTTCTTC. Translation: CASSEIETSVYNEQFF.

In this sample, this clonotype turned up many times. V gene TRBV2 combines with J gene TRBJ2-5; D unclear. This CDR3 comprises 11 residues. The V gene lost 6 bases and the J gene lost 4 bases, with 6 bases spanning the gap. The germline CDR1 and CDR2 sequences are SNHLY and FYNNEI. The CDR3 spells CASRQSETQYF. Here the CDR3 DNA reads TGTGCCAGCAGGCAGTCAGAGACCCAGTACTTC.

This clonotype was seen at least ten times. This chain joins TRBV27 and TRBJ2-3; 11 bases agree with TRBD2. Germline-derived CDR1 and CDR2 are MNHEY and SMNVEV (reference sequence). V lost 7 bases, J lost 0 bases, and 9 bases stayed unmatched. The CDR3 is made up of 17 amino acids. The CDR3 DNA reads as TGTGCCAGCACTGGGTACCGACTAGCGGGGAGCACAGATACGCAGTATTTT. Encoded protein: CASTGYRLAGSTDTQYF.

Many counts were recorded for this clonotype. The rearrangement uses TRBV2 and TRBJ1-3; perhaps TRBD1 as D (5 bases). The length of the CDR3 is 15 residues. The V gene's germline CDR1 is SNHLY and CDR2 FYNNEI. V was pared by 4 bases and J by 1 base, with 11 bases between. The CDR3 here is CASSGGVSSGNTIYF. The CDR3 DNA is TGTGCCAGCAGTGGGGGGGTATCTTCTGGAAACACCATATATTTT.

As regards this clonotype: Compared with germline, one end of the junction differs, possibly owing to a read error. The rearrangement links TRBV19 to TRBJ2-2; 7 positions agree with TRBD2. The V gene's germline CDR1 is LNHDA and CDR2 SQIVND (reference sequence). This CDR3 has 16 residues. The CDR3 nucleotides are TGTGCCAGCAGGGACGCGGGGCGGGAGAACATCGGGGAGCTGTTTTTC. This encodes CASRDAGRENIGELFF.

In its sample, this clonotype was seen many times. This chain joins TRBV29-1 and TRBJ2-1; 8 bases map to TRBD1. Germline CDR1 is SQVTM and CDR2 is ANQGSEA. The J segment lost 7 bases and the V segment lost 7 bases, leaving 6 bases of the junction unmatched. The CDR3 is 12 residues long. CDR3 region: CSARQGSNEQFF. The CDR3 DNA is TGCAGCGCCAGACAGGGGTCAAATGAGCAGTTCTTC.

This clonotype was counted at least ten times. The CDR3 nucleotides read TGCGCCAGCAGCGCGTCCAGGGCTTCGAACTATGGCTACACCTTC. It encodes CASSASRASNYGYTF. The J gene is TRBJ1-2, the V gene TRBV5-1; maybe TRBD1 (5 bases). Germline CDR1 reads SGHRS; CDR2 reads YFSETQ. The CDR3 contains 15 residues. The V end was cut by 4 bases, the J end by 2 bases, with 15 bases between.

Many counts were recorded for this clonotype. This sequence joins TRBV28 and TRBJ2-7; TRBD1 might be the D (6 bases). Per the germline V gene, CDR1 is MDHEN and CDR2 is SYDVKM. V gave up 2 bases and J gave up 2 bases, with 13 bases separating them. The CDR3 spans 15 residues. DNA for the CDR3: TGTGCCAGCAGTTTACCCAGGGACAAACCCTACGAGCAGTACTTC. Translation gives CASSLPRDKPYEQYF. The full variable domain, rest sourced from reference TRBV28 and TRBJ2-7, is DVKVTQSSRYLVKRTGEKVFLECVQDMDHENMFWYRQDPGLGLRLIYFSYDVKMKEKGDIPEGYSVSREKKERFSLILESASTNQTSMYLCASSLPRDKPYEQYFGPGTRLTVT.

The chain carries TRBV27 and TRBJ2-7; the D gene is possibly TRBD1 (6 bases). V was cut by 9 bases and J by 3 bases, with 18 bases left in between. There are 14 residues in the CDR3. Germline values: CDR1 MNHEY, CDR2 SMNVEV (reference sequence). This CDR3 is CASSNRVGDYEQYF. The CDR3 nucleotides read TGTGCCAGTTCCAACAGGGTTGGGGACTACGAGCAGTACTTC.

This clonotype was observed many times. V gene TRBV27 combines with J gene TRBJ2-1, with 9 bases aligning to TRBD1. The junction had 8 bases not matched to a gene; V was cut back by 2 bases and J by 9 bases. CDR3 length: 15 amino acids. In germline, CDR1 is MNHEY, CDR2 SMNVEV (reference sequence). CDR3 bases: TGTGCCAGCAGTTTAATTGCTACAGGGGGCTCTGAGCAGTTCTTC. This encodes CASSLIATGGSEQFF.

In this sample, this clonotype turned up many times. This chain uses TRBV28 with TRBJ1-6, with TRBD1 identical over 7 bases. Trimming removed 8 bases from V and 7 bases from J; junction bases left unmatched: 5. Germline V gene sequence: CDR1 MDHEN, CDR2 SYDVKM. The CDR3 runs 13 residues. The CDR3 DNA sequence: TGTGCCAGCTTGACAGGGACGAATTCACCCCTCCACTTT. Translated: CASLTGTNSPLHF.

About this clonotype itself: A much larger clone lies one base from this, so it may be a read error. The V gene is TRBV15, the J gene TRBJ1-1; a weak D match, TRBD1 (5 bases). V dropped 9 bases and J dropped 6 bases, with 20 bases sitting between them. The CDR3 spans 14 residues. Germline V CDR1 and CDR2: LNHNV, YYDKDF (reference sequence). This chain's CDR3 is CATSFGTGGSEAFF. CDR3 bases: TGTGCCACATCCTTCGGGACCGGCGGCTCTGAAGCTTTCTTT.

Relative to its sample, this clonotype is medium-sized. This chain uses TRBV10-3 with TRBJ2-1; possible D gene TRBD1, 5 bases. Per the germline V gene, CDR1 is ENHRY and CDR2 is SYGVKD. The CDR3 runs 14 residues. V shed 6 bases and J shed 8 bases, with 17 bases lying between them. This CDR3 is CAISKSSTDHEQFF. In DNA, the CDR3 is TGTGCCATCAGCAAAAGTTCGACAGATCATGAGCAGTTCTTC.

This clonotype has just a few counts. This may be a read error, as it is one base from a much larger clone. In nucleotides, the CDR3 is TGTGCCGGCAGCAAAACAATCGACACTGAAGCTTTCTTT. It is translated as CAGSKTIDTEAFF. The gene calls are TRBV12-3 or TRBV12-4 and TRBJ1-1; no firm D call. The CDR3 contains 13 residues.

By sample share, this clonotype is medium-sized (0.01 to 0.1%). V gene TRBV6-1 combines with J gene TRBJ1-6; maybe TRBD1 (6 bases). From germline, CDR1 is MNHNS and CDR2 SASEGT. Trimming took 10 bases from V and 5 from J, leaving 12 bases between them. The CDR3 contains 13 residues. In DNA, the CDR3 is TGTGCCAACTCACAGGGCGATAATTCACCCCTCCACTTT. This sequence encodes CANSQGDNSPLHF.

In the case of this clonotype: A far larger clone is only one base removed, so a read error is likely. The V call is TRBV12-3 or TRBV12-4, the J call TRBJ1-2, with D possibly TRBD1 on 5 matching bases. The CDR3 has 13 amino acids. V lost 8 bases and J 2 bases, leaving 12 bases between the germline ends. The CDR3 bases are TGTGCCAGCGGGGACGGAACAAACTATGGCTACACCTTC. Its translation: CASGDGTNYGYTF.

This clonotype was observed at least ten times. The chain carries TRBV12-3 or TRBV12-4 and TRBJ2-7; 9 bases map to TRBD1. The CDR3 loop spans 15 amino acids. V shed 7 bases and J 2 bases; nucleotides not matched to a gene: 9. CDR3 coding DNA: TGTGCCAGCACCTTTGGGACAGGGAGGACCTACGAGCAGTACTTC. Translated, it gives CASTFGTGRTYEQYF.